The sequence of this T cell receptor beta chain was determined in a study of T cells in localized non-small cell lung cancer. TCRdb's copy holds only in-frame clones and misses some; the assay was immunoSEQ multiplex PCR. In the table there are 75,000 to 85,000 clones, more than 75% of which are singletons. Remarks on this clone: Its antigen is undetermined.

Regarding the study as a whole: Heterogeneity is still possible, as just one tumor region was sequenced. Adjacent lung had a median approximately 57 of the 100 largest tumor clones.

The receptor was derived from a female donor of 60 years or more with stage I lung adenocarcinoma. The sample was peripheral blood, taken before any cancer treatment.

The CDR3 protein is CASSLGAGVEQYF. CDR3 sequence (DNA): TGTGCCAGCAGCTTGGGGGCAGGGGTCGAGCAGTACTTC. The chain joins TRBV5-6 to TRBJ2-7; possibly TRBD1 for D (6 bases). Germline loops: CDR1 SGHDT, CDR2 YYEEEE. This CDR3 comprises 13 residues. Trimming cost V 0 bases and J 6 bases, with 10 bases left between them.